This T cell receptor beta chain was profiled in a study of cytomegalovirus exposure and HLA in healthy donors. Study-wide findings and caveats: Sequences of the TCR beta chain were said to predict the HLA-A and HLA-B alleles of most subjects accurately.

With regard to this clone: Its antigen remains unidentified.

The PCR ran on 60 Vbeta and 13 Jbeta primers. Clones were sequenced by immunoSEQ multiplex PCR, and TCRdb holds only the in-frame ones, with some missing. Of about 250,000 clones listed, 80% are singletons. The source is a girl aged 2-10 years in good health and CMV-seronegative. Specimen: PBMCs.

CDR3 coding DNA: TGTGCCAGCAAACAGGACAGGGCGGGGTCCGGGGAGCTGTTTTTT. Residues: CASKQDRAGSGELFF. This chain uses TRBV4-2 with TRBJ2-2; 8 bases agree with TRBD1. Germline V lookup: CDR1 LGHNA, CDR2 YNFKEQ. J lost 6 bases, V lost 7 bases, and 10 bases had no gene match. The CDR3 contains 15 residues.